The next 21 T cell receptor beta chains were all read from a single sample in a study of cytomegalovirus exposure and HLA in healthy donors. The PCR used 60 Vbeta and 13 Jbeta primers. TCRdb's copy holds only in-frame clones and misses some; the assay was immunoSEQ multiplex PCR. Here the sample spans 210,000 or so clones, around 89% being singletons. Sequencing was carried out using PBMCs. These receptors were taken from a woman between 18 and 29 years old in good health and CMV-seronegative.

Only one count was recorded for this clone. The chain couples TRBV11-3 to TRBJ1-1; D ambiguous. CDR3 length equals 14 residues. Per the germline V gene, CDR1 is SGHNT and CDR2 is YENEEA. Trimming cost V 4 bases and J 1 base, with 10 bases left between them. The CDR3 region is CASSYITKNTEAFF. CDR3 DNA: TGTGCCAGCAGCTACATAACAAAGAACACTGAAGCTTTCTTT.

The V and J genes are TRBV4-3 and TRBJ2-3; no reliable D call. V lost 2 bases and J lost 3, with 6 bases in between. This CDR3 has 13 residues. Germline CDR1 reads LGHNA; CDR2 reads YSLEER. CDR3 protein: CASSQYRTDTQYF. In DNA, the CDR3 is TGCGCCAGCAGCCAATACAGAACAGATACGCAGTATTTT.

This clone was picked up one time. The same CDR3 can be traced to other DNA sequences in this sample. The J gene is TRBJ2-1, the V gene TRBV27; the match to TRBD2 covers 9 bases. Germline CDR1 and CDR2: MNHEY and SMNVEV (reference sequence). This CDR3 is 19 amino acids long. CDR3 region: CASLPGLAVPLSSYNEQFF. CDR3 nucleotide sequence: TGTGCGAGTCTCCCGGGACTAGCAGTTCCTCTTAGCTCCTACAATGAGCAGTTCTTC.

The rearrangement links TRBV20-1 to TRBJ1-2, with 7 bases aligning to TRBD1. This CDR3 spans 11 amino acids. Germline V gene lookup returns CDR1 DFQATT and CDR2 SNEGSKA (reference sequence). V dropped 6 bases and J dropped 6; count of bases not matched to a gene: 4. The CDR3 DNA reads as TGCAGTGCGCTGACAGGGAATGGCTACACCTTC. Residues: CSALTGNGYTF.

The DNA for the CDR3 is TGCGCCAGCAGCTTGGCCGTAGACAGGGAGAAGCAGTTCTTC. It translates to CASSLAVDREKQFF. The J gene is TRBJ2-1, the V gene TRBV5-1; 7 nucleotides line up with TRBD1. CDR3 length: 14 amino acids. J gave up 11 bases and V 0 bases, and 8 bases lay outside the gene matches. The germline gives CDR1 SGHRS, CDR2 YFSETQ.

The rearrangement joins TRBV29-1 to TRBJ2-5, with 7 positions matching TRBD1. CDR1 is SQVTM and CDR2 is ANQGSEA in the germline V gene. The CDR3 loop spans 13 amino acids. The junction had 10 bases not matched to a gene; V was cut back by 7 bases and J by 5 bases. CDR3 protein: CSETDRLGETQYF. The CDR3 nucleotides are TGCAGCGAGACGGACAGGCTGGGGGAGACCCAGTACTTC.

This clone was seen only once. The chain combines TRBV5-4 with TRBJ2-3, with 13 bases that match TRBD2. V gave up 3 bases and J gave up 2 bases; unmatched junction bases: 3. Germline values: CDR1 SGHNT, CDR2 YYREEE (reference sequence). The CDR3 is 16 residues long. CDR3 in amino acids: CASSWGLAGLTDTQYF. CDR3 sequence (DNA): TGTGCCAGCAGCTGGGGACTAGCGGGACTCACAGATACGCAGTATTTT. Drawing the rest from reference TRBV5-4 and TRBJ2-3, the complete variable domain is ETGVTQSPTHLIKTRGQQVTLRCSSQSGHNTVSWYQQALGQGPQFIFQYYREEENGRGNFPPRFSGLQFPNYSSELNVNALELDDSALYLCASSWGLAGLTDTQYFGPGTRLTVL.

This rearrangement joins TRBV6-6 to TRBJ2-7; a possible D gene is TRBD2 (5 bases). The CDR3 contains 14 residues. Germline loops: CDR1 MNHNY, CDR2 SVGAGI (reference sequence). The ends were cut back, 10 bases at V and 3 bases at J, with 19 bases in the middle. CDR3 protein: CATGEYGESYEQYF. The CDR3 nucleotides are TGTGCCACCGGGGAGTATGGTGAAAGCTACGAGCAGTACTTC.

This clone was counted between two and nine times. This chain links TRBV7-9 with TRBJ2-7; D perhaps matches TRBD1 (6 bases). Germline V gene lookup returns CDR1 SEHNR and CDR2 FQNEAQ (reference sequence). V was cut by 1 base and J by 5 bases, with 12 bases left in between. The CDR3 totals 14 residues. The CDR3 nucleotides are TGTGCCAGCAGCTTAGTCGCCAGGGGCCACGAGCAGTACTTC. It is translated as CASSLVARGHEQYF.

V and J are TRBV4-3 and TRBJ2-5; D is uncertain. V dropped 4 bases and J dropped 5 bases, with 11 bases sitting between them. CDR1 is LGHNA, CDR2 YSLEER, per germline. This CDR3 region has 13 residues. The CDR3 DNA reads as TGCGCCAGCAGCCGAGTGTTGGTCGAGACCCAGTACTTC. Translating it yields CASSRVLVETQYF.

About this clone: Distinct nucleotide sequences in the sample also encode this CDR3. The chain combines TRBV5-1 with TRBJ1-2; 8 bases line up with TRBD1. Looked up from germline, CDR1 is SGHRS and CDR2 is YFSETQ. This CDR3 spans 13 amino acids. The V segment lost 3 bases and the J segment 3 bases; nucleotides outside the gene matches: 1. CDR3 bases: TGCGCCAGCAGCTCGACAGGGGACTATGGCTACACCTTC. Amino acid sequence: CASSSTGDYGYTF.

The gene calls are TRBV7-2 and TRBJ2-5; 7 nucleotides align to TRBD2. The CDR3 is 14 residues long. Germline V lookup: CDR1 SGHTA, CDR2 FQGNSA. Trimming at V came to 1 base and at J to 3 bases, leaving 2 bases not matched to a gene. CDR3 DNA: TGTGCCAGCAGCTTAGGTGCGGGGGAAGAGACCCAGTACTTC. As protein: CASSLGAGEETQYF.

The V and J genes are TRBV11-2 and TRBJ1-2, with D possibly being TRBD1 (6 bases). Germline V gives CDR1 SGHAT, CDR2 FQNNGV. The CDR3 spans 17 residues. V was cut by 5 bases and J by 0 bases, with 19 bases left in between. CDR3 loop: CASSRRPRGPTNYGYTF. The CDR3 nucleotides read TGTGCCAGCAGCCGCAGGCCCAGGGGTCCTACTAACTATGGCTACACCTTC.

This clone was observed a single time. The rearrangement joins TRBV27 to TRBJ2-5; D may be TRBD2 (6 bases). The CDR3 spans 12 residues. Trimming cost V 5 bases and J 9 bases, with 13 bases left between them. Germline V gene sequence: CDR1 MNHEY, CDR2 SMNVEV (reference sequence). The CDR3 bases are TGTGCCAGCAGTCCAAATTGGGAGGCCCAGTACTTC. This sequence encodes CASSPNWEAQYF.

V usage is TRBV6-5 and J usage is TRBJ1-2; 10 bases are a match to TRBD1. With V trimmed by 0 bases and J by 6 bases, 4 bases remained unmatched. Germline loops: CDR1 MNHEY, CDR2 SVGAGI. The length of the CDR3 is 15 residues. CDR3 coding DNA: TGTGCCAGCAGTTACTCAGTGGGACAGGGGAATGGCTACACCTTC. Translating it yields CASSYSVGQGNGYTF.

This clone was picked up a small number of times. This sequence joins TRBV7-8 and TRBJ2-2; D is possibly TRBD2 (6 bases). The ends were cut back, 5 bases at V and 0 bases at J, with 10 bases in the middle. The V gene's germline CDR1 is SGHVS and CDR2 FQNEAQ. The CDR3 runs 15 residues. The CDR3 region is CASSRTTTNTGELFF. CDR3 DNA: TGTGCCAGCAGCAGGACTACTACGAACACCGGGGAGCTGTTTTTT.

The chain employs TRBV9 and TRBJ1-2, with unresolved D. CDR1 and CDR2 (germline): SGDLS, YYNGEE. This CDR3 has 13 amino acids. V lost 0 bases to trimming and J lost 3 bases, with 6 bases between them. CDR3 DNA: TGTGCCAGCAGCGTAGACGGGTACTATGGCTACACCTTC. This codes for CASSVDGYYGYTF.

The rearrangement joins TRBV29-1 to TRBJ1-3, with unresolved D. Looked up from germline, CDR1 is SQVTM and CDR2 is ANQGSEA. The V end lost 0 bases, the J end lost 1 base, and 7 bases lay between the germline ends. The CDR3 has 14 amino acids. Here the CDR3 reads CSVEDPGSGNTIYF. The DNA of the CDR3 is TGCAGCGTTGAAGATCCCGGTTCTGGAAACACCATATATTTT.

This clone was picked up a small number of times. V and J are TRBV7-2 and TRBJ2-7; 11 positions agree with TRBD2. Losses at the gene ends were 1 base for V and 3 bases for J; bases not matched to a gene: 2. Germline V gene data show CDR1 as SGHTA and CDR2 as FQGNSA. CDR3 length: 15 residues. CDR3: CASSLGLAGFYEQYF. CDR3 sequence (DNA): TGTGCCAGCAGCTTAGGACTAGCGGGGTTCTACGAGCAGTACTTC.

The rearrangement joins TRBV9 to TRBJ2-5; 11 bases are shared with TRBD1. CDR3 length: 16 amino acids. J lost 1 base, V lost 1 base, and 3 bases had no gene match. Looked up from germline, CDR1 is SGDLS and CDR2 is YYNGEE. The CDR3 DNA reads TGTGCCAGCAGCGTAATCGGACAGGGGGCCCAAGAGACCCAGTACTTC. Its protein is CASSVIGQGAQETQYF.

V usage is TRBV2 and J usage is TRBJ1-5; D might be TRBD1 (5 bases). The ends were cut back, 7 bases at V and 7 bases at J, with 14 bases in the middle. Germline CDR1 SNHLY, CDR2 FYNNEI. The CDR3 consists of 13 residues. The CDR3 sequence is CASTTGGSQPQHF. The CDR3 nucleotides are TGTGCCAGCACCACCGGGGGTTCGCAGCCCCAGCATTTT.